The 8 T cell receptor beta chains below were found in one sample sequenced in a study of blood T cells in healthy people across ages. PCR was performed a second time for roughly 7 to 11 cycles using a sample-barcoded 5' primer and a J-beta primer mix. One entry per CDR3 protein results from TCRdb running MiXCR on the 5' RACE reads. The sample lists hundreds of thousands of distinct CDR3 sequences; roughly 21% were seen once. Sequencing was performed on blood. These receptor sequences come from a man between 65 and 85 years old in good health.

V and J are TRBV5-1 and TRBJ2-7; a weak D match, TRBD1 (6 bases). The CDR3 is made up of 12 amino acids. With 3 bases removed from V and 12 bases from J, the gap between germline ends came to 16 bases. Germline V gives CDR1 SGHRS, CDR2 YFSETQ. Here the CDR3 DNA reads TGCGCCAGCAGCTCAGACCGGGACACCTTGTACTTC. Residues: CASSSDRDTLYF.

The V and J genes are TRBV16 and TRBJ1-2; possible D gene TRBD1, 5 bases. The V end lost 1 base, the J end lost 4 bases, and 10 bases lay between the germline ends. Per the germline V gene, CDR1 is KGHSY and CDR2 is FQNENV. The CDR3 runs 14 residues. The CDR3 bases are TGTGCCAGCAGCCAATACTCAGGGTTCTATGGCTACACCTTC. Amino acid sequence: CASSQYSGFYGYTF.

The chain employs TRBV7-2 and TRBJ2-5, with D perhaps given as TRBD1 or TRBD2 (6 bases each). This CDR3 region has 12 residues. V lost 3 bases and J 14 bases, leaving 16 bases between the germline ends. Germline V CDR1 and CDR2: SGHTA, FQGNSA. The DNA for the CDR3 is TGTGCCAGCAGCTTGGGGGGACATCCCCCTTACTTC. Translated, it gives CASSLGGHPPYF.

This sequence joins TRBV12-3 or TRBV12-4 and TRBJ2-2; 8 bases fit TRBD2. The CDR3 extends over 16 amino acids. V lost 3 bases, J lost 2 bases, and 5 bases stayed unmatched. As DNA, the CDR3 is TGTGCCAGCAGTTTCGGTCTAGCGGGTAACACCGGGGAGCTGTTTTTT. It encodes CASSFGLAGNTGELFF.

This clonotype has only a few counts. V and J are TRBV29-1 and TRBJ1-4; possibly TRBD1 for D (6 bases). This CDR3 spans 13 amino acids. Germline lookup yields CDR1 SQVTM and CDR2 ANQGSEA. V lost 7 bases, J lost 7 bases, and 16 bases lay in between. CDR3 loop: CSAADRVGEKLFF. The CDR3 DNA follows: TGCAGCGCCGCGGACAGAGTTGGTGAAAAACTGTTTTTT. Filled out from reference TRBV29-1 and TRBJ1-4, the complete variable domain reads SAVISQKPSRDICQRGTSLTIQCQVDSQVTMMFWYRQQPGQSLTLIATANQGSEATYESGFVIDKFPISRPNLTFSTLTVSNMSPEDSSIYLCSAADRVGEKLFFGSGTQLSVL.

The chain joins TRBV6-1 to TRBJ2-7, with D possibly being TRBD2 (5 bases). In germline, CDR1 is MNHNS, CDR2 SASEGT. The CDR3 sequence is 12 residues long. V was clipped by 1 base and J by 5 bases, with 6 bases between them. In DNA form, the CDR3 reads TGTGCCAGCAGTGAAGGGCGGGACGAGCAGTACTTC. It translates to CASSEGRDEQYF.

The sample holds one count of this clonotype. V usage is TRBV3-1 and J usage is TRBJ2-5, with D possibly called TRBD1 or TRBD2 (5 bases each). Trimming stripped 1 base from V and 1 base from J, with 10 bases between. This CDR3 comprises 15 residues. Germline V gene lookup returns CDR1 LGHDT and CDR2 YNNKEL (reference sequence). The DNA for the CDR3 is TGTGCCAGCAGCCAAGGCCCCGGGGCCCAAGAGACCCAGTACTTC. This translates into CASSQGPGAQETQYF.

The chain uses TRBV4-3 and TRBJ2-5, with a tentative D call TRBD2 (5 bases). The CDR3 has 13 amino acids. V was cut by 8 bases and J by 7 bases, with 17 bases left in between. CDR1 is LGHNA, CDR2 YSLEER, per germline. The CDR3 sequence: CASSAEGLGTQYF. The CDR3 coding sequence is TGCGCCAGCTCGGCCGAGGGTTTAGGGACCCAGTACTTC.